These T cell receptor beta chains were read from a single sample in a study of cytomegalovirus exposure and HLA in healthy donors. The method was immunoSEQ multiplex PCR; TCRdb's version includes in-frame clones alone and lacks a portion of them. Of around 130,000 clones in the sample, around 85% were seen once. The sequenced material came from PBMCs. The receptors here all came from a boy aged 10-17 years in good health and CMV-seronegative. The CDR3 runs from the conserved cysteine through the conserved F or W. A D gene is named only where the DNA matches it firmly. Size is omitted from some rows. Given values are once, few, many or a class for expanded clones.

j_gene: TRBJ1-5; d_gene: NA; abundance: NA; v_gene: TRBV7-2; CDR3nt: TGTGCCAGCAGCTACGGACTGAGCAATCAGCCCCAGCATTTT; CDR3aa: CASSYGLSNQPQHF
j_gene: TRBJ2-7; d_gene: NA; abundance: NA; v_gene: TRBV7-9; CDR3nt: TGTGCCAGCAGCCCAGGGGAATACGAGCAGTACTTC; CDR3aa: CASSPGEYEQYF
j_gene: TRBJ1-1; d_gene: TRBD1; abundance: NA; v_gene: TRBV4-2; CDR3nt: TGTGCCAGCAGCACGGACAGGGGGCTGGACACTGAAGCTTTCTTT; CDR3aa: CASSTDRGLDTEAFF
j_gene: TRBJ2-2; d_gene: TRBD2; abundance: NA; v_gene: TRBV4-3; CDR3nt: TGCGCCAGCAGCCGCGCCGGGACTAGCGGGAAGGCGGGCACCGGGGAGCTGTTTTTT; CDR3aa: CASSRAGTSGKAGTGELFF
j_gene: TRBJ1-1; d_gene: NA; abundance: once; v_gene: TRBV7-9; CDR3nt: TGTGCCAGCAGCTTAGGGGAGGGGTGGAACACTGAAGCTTTCTTT; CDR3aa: CASSLGEGWNTEAFF
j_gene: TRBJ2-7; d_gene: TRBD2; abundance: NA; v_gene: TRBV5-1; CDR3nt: TGCGCCAGCAGCTTGGCTGACCTAGCGGGACGGAACGAGCAGTACTTC; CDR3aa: CASSLADLAGRNEQYF
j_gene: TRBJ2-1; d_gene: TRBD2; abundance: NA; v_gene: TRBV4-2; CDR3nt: TGTGCCAGCAGCCGGGGACTAGCGGGGAGCTCCTACAATGAGCAGTTCTTC; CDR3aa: CASSRGLAGSSYNEQFF
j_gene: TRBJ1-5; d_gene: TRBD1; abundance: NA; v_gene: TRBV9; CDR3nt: TGTGCCAGCAGCTCGGGACAGGGGTCTCAGCCCCAGCATTTT; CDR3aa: CASSSGQGSQPQHF
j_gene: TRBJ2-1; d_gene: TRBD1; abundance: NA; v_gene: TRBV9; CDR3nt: TGTGCCAGCAGCCCAAGGGGGGGACAGGGGTATACCAATGAGCAGTTCTTC; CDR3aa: CASSPRGGQGYTNEQFF
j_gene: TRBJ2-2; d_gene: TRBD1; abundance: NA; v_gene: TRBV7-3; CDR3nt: TGTGCCAGCAGATCTTCCGGGACAGGGGGCTCGAACACCGGGGAGCTGTTTTTT; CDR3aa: CASRSSGTGGSNTGELFF
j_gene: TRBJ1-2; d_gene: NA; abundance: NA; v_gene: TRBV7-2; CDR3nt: TGTGCCAGCACCTGGGAGGGCTATGGCTACACCTTC; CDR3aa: CASTWEGYGYTF
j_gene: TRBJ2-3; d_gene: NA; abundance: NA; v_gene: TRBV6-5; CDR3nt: TGTGCCAGCAGGCCGGGAGCGGGCGGGACAGATACGCAGTATTTT; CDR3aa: CASRPGAGGTDTQYF
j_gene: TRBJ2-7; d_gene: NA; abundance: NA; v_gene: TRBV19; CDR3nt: TGTGCCAGTAGTATGCGGGACGTTACCTACGAGCAGTACTTC; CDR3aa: CASSMRDVTYEQYF
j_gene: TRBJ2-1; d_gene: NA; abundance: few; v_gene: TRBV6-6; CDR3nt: TGTGCCAGCAGTCCCCAGAATGAGCAGTTCTTC; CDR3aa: CASSPQNEQFF
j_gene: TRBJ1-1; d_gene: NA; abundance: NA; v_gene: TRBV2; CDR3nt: TGTGCCAGCAGTGATGGCACGGGGACTGAAGCTTTCTTT; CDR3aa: CASSDGTGTEAFF
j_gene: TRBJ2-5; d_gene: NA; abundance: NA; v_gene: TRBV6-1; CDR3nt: TGTGCCAGCATTCGATCAGGGGAAGAGACCCAGTACTTC; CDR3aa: CASIRSGEETQYF